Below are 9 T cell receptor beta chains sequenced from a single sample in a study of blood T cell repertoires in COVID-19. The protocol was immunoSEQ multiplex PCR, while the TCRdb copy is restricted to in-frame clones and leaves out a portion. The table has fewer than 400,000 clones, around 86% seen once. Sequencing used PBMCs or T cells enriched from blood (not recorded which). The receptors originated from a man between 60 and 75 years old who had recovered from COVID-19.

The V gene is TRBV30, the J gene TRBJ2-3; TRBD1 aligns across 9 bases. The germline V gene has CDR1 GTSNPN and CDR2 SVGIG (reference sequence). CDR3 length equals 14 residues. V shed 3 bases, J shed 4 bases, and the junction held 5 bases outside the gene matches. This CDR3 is CAWSPGQGADTQYF. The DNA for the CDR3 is TGTGCCTGGAGCCCGGGACAGGGCGCAGATACGCAGTATTTT.

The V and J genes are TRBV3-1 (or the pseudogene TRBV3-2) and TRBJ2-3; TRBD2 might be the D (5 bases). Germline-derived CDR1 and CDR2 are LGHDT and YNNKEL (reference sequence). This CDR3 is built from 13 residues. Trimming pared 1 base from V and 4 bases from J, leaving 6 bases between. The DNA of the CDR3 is TGTGCCAGCAGCCAAGGGACTGCAGATACGCAGTATTTT. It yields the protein CASSQGTADTQYF.

The CDR3 DNA reads TGTGCCAGCAGTTTGGGGGCTAGCGGAGACAATGAGCAGTTCTTC. As protein: CASSLGASGDNEQFF. V gene TRBV28 combines with J gene TRBJ2-1, with D possibly TRBD2 on 7 matching bases. The length of the CDR3 is 15 residues. The germline CDR1 and CDR2 sequences are MDHEN and SYDVKM. V was trimmed by 3 bases and J by 5 bases, leaving 14 bases between them.

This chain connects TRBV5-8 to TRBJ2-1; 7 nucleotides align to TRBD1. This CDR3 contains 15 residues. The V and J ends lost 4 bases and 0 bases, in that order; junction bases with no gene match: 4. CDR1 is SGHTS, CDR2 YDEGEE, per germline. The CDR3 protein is CASSRQGDSYNEQFF. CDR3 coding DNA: TGTGCCAGCAGCCGACAGGGCGACTCCTACAATGAGCAGTTCTTC.

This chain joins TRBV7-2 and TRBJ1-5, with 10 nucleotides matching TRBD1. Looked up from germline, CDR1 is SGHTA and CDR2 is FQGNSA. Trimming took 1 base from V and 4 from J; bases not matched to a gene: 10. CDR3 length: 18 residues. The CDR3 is CASSLGWDRGDWNQPQHF. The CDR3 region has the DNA TGTGCCAGCAGCTTAGGATGGGACAGGGGAGACTGGAATCAGCCCCAGCATTTT.

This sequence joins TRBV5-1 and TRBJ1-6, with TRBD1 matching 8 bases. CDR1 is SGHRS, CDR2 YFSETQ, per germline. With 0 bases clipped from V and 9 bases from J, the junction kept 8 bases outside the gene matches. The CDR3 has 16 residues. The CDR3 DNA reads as TGCGCCAGCAGCTTGGCCGTTTCAGGGGGCGGTTCACCCCTCCACTTT. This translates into CASSLAVSGGGSPLHF.

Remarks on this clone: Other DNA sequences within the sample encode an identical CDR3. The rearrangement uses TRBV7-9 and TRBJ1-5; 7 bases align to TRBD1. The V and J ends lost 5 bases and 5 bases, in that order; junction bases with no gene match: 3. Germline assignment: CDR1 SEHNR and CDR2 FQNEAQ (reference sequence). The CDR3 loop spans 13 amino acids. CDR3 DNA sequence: TGTGCCAGCAGCCGACAGGGAGATCAGCCCCAGCATTTT. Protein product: CASSRQGDQPQHF. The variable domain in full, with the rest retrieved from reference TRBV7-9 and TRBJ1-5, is DTGVSQNPRHKITKRGQNVTFRCDPISEHNRLYWYRQTLGQGPEFLTYFQNEAQLEKSRLLSDRFSAERPKGSFSTLEIQRTEQGDSAMYLCASSRQGDQPQHFGDGTRLSIL.

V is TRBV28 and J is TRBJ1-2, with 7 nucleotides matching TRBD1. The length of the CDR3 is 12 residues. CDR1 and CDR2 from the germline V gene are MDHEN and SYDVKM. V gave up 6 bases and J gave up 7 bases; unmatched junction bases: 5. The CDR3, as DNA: TGTGCCAGCAGGCTTCCAGGGGGTGGCTACACCTTC. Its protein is CASRLPGGGYTF.

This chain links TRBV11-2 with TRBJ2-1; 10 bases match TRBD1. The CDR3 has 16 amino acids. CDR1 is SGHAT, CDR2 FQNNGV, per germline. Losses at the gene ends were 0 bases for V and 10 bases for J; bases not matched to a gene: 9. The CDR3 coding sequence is TGTGCCAGCAGCTTAGACCCGGACAGGGGGATATGGGAGCAGTTCTTC. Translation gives CASSLDPDRGIWEQFF.